What follows describes a single TCR beta chain. The antigen is unknown. The length of the CDR3 is 15 residues. The V end lost 5 bases, the J end lost 7 bases, and 19 bases lay between the germline ends. The germline V gene encodes CDR1 MGHRA and CDR2 YSYEKL. This specimen comes from a study of spatial heterogeneity in lung cancer. Study in general: There were consistently more beta-chain sequences detected than alpha-chain sequences.

Study-wide results and limits: Tumor TCRs that were ubiquitous and expanded showed up in blood more at resection than follow-up.

Carried by each TCR cDNA molecule was a unique molecular identifier. Via MiXCR, TCRdb re-called the 5' RACE reads, giving one row per CDR3 protein. The repertoire holds some 83,000 distinct CDR3 sequences, with approximately 20% as singletons. Described time point: sample taken at primary tumor resection. Unsorted whole RNA of tumor, nontumor lung or frozen PBMC was sequenced. Sequences were derived from PBMCs, sampled at surgery. The sequence derives from a male donor with early-stage non-small cell lung cancer. The J gene is TRBJ2-3, the V gene TRBV4-1; D unresolved. The CDR3 DNA sequence: TGCGCCAGCAGCTTAGTCGGGTTGCCGCGGAATACGCAGTATTTT. Translating gives CASSLVGLPRNTQYF.